These 25 T cell receptor beta chains were all obtained from the same sample, sequenced in a study of cytomegalovirus exposure and HLA in healthy donors. Both 60 Vbeta primers and 13 Jbeta primers went into the PCR. Here immunoSEQ multiplex PCR was the method, and the copy in TCRdb shows in-frame clones only, minus some. The sample consists of some 180,000 clones, approximately 12% of them appearing once. Sequenced: PBMCs. These receptors all come from a man aged 45-65 years in good health and CMV-seropositive.

A few counts support this clone. The genes are TRBV9 and TRBJ2-5; D is unclear. The V and J ends lost 0 bases and 5 bases respectively, with 14 bases between them. Germline V gene sequence: CDR1 SGDLS, CDR2 YYNGEE. The CDR3 has 15 amino acids. CDR3 sequence: CASSVGTHQRETQYF. The CDR3, as DNA: TGTGCCAGCAGCGTAGGCACCCACCAACGGGAGACCCAGTACTTC.

The chain joins TRBV11-2 to TRBJ1-1, with TRBD1 as a possible D gene (5 bases). Trimming removed 10 bases from V and 4 bases from J, with 13 bases in between. CDR3 length: 12 residues. Germline V gene sequence: CDR1 SGHAT, CDR2 FQNNGV. CDR3: CATLGGVTEAFF. The CDR3 DNA reads as TGTGCCACCCTCGGGGGGGTCACTGAAGCTTTCTTT.

The chain is built from TRBV13 and TRBJ1-2; no reliable D call. This CDR3 spans 14 amino acids. Trimming left V 0 bases short and J 4 bases short, with 9 bases between. Germline loops: CDR1 PRHDT, CDR2 FYEKMQ (reference sequence). Here the CDR3 reads CASSLGQPFYGYTF. The DNA of the CDR3 is TGTGCCAGCAGCTTAGGACAGCCCTTCTATGGCTACACCTTC.

This clone was detected ten times or more. This chain joins TRBV5-1 and TRBJ1-1, with a possible D match to TRBD1 (5 bases). CDR3 size: 14 residues. Between the trimmed V and J ends, which lost 0 bases and 1 base, there was a span of 7 bases. Germline V lookup: CDR1 SGHRS, CDR2 YFSETQ. The CDR3 DNA reads TGCGCCAGCAGCTTGGGACAGAGGAACACTGAAGCTTTCTTT. Its translation: CASSLGQRNTEAFF.

This clone was counted only a few times. The rearrangement uses TRBV7-9 and TRBJ2-5, with D perhaps matching TRBD2 (5 bases). The CDR3 has 11 amino acids. V was cut by 5 bases and J by 9 bases, with 10 bases left in between. Per germline, CDR1 SEHNR and CDR2 FQNEAQ (reference sequence). The CDR3 loop is CASSDLRAQYF. The CDR3, as DNA: TGTGCCAGCAGCGATTTGAGGGCCCAGTACTTC.

This clone was seen only a few times. The chain recombines TRBV28 with TRBJ1-6, with D uncertain. The CDR3 is made up of 18 amino acids. Trimming removed 5 bases at V and 1 base at J, with 18 bases between. CDR1 MDHEN and CDR2 SYDVKM come from the germline V gene. CDR3 amino acids: CASSPGVEGWSYNSPLHF. The CDR3 DNA follows: TGTGCCAGCAGTCCCGGAGTTGAGGGCTGGTCCTATAATTCACCCCTCCACTTT.

CDR3 sequence (DNA): TGTGCCAGCAGTGGTCCGGGACTAGCGGGGGTAAGGGGTGAGCAGTTCTTC. The encoded protein is CASSGPGLAGVRGEQFF. The rearrangement uses TRBV2 and TRBJ2-1; 14 bases agree with TRBD2. With 4 bases clipped from V and 9 bases from J, the junction kept 11 bases outside the gene matches. The CDR3 has 17 residues. Per germline, CDR1 SNHLY and CDR2 FYNNEI.

This clone was seen many times. CDR3 sequence reads: CSAVPAQLGGQYF. The CDR3 DNA reads TGCAGCGCCGTCCCAGCCCAACTGGGGGGGCAGTATTTT. The rearrangement uses TRBV29-1 and TRBJ2-3; tentatively, D is TRBD2 (6 bases). The germline gives CDR1 SQVTM, CDR2 ANQGSEA. The CDR3 sequence is 13 residues long. V lost 7 bases to trimming and J lost 11 bases, with 22 bases between them.

The rearrangement joins TRBV2 to TRBJ2-7; perhaps TRBD2 as D (6 bases). Germline V gives CDR1 SNHLY, CDR2 FYNNEI. Trimming cost V 4 bases and J 2 bases, with 18 bases left between them. CDR3 length: 16 amino acids. The CDR3 DNA follows: TGTGCCAGCAGTGCGGGGTTGGGGGGAATTGCCTACGAGCAGTACTTC. Protein sequence: CASSAGLGGIAYEQYF. Complete variable domain (other parts from reference TRBV2 and TRBJ2-7): EPEVTQTPSHQVTQMGQEVILRCVPISNHLYFYWYRQILGQKVEFLVSFYNNEISEKSEIFDDQFSVERPDGSNFTLKIRSTKLEDSAMYFCASSAGLGGIAYEQYFGPGTRLTVT.

This clone turned up a few times. The V gene is TRBV5-1, the J gene TRBJ2-4; TRBD2 matches at 10 bases. V trimming: 0 bases; J trimming: 0 bases; junction bases outside the gene matches: 6. Germline V gives CDR1 SGHRS, CDR2 YFSETQ. The length of the CDR3 is 18 residues. The CDR3 DNA reads as TGCGCCAGCAGCTTGGGGCTAGCGGGGGCGTTAGCCAAAAACATTCAGTACTTC. Its translation is CASSLGLAGALAKNIQYF.

The rearrangement joins TRBV2 to TRBJ1-1, with TRBD1 as a possible D gene (5 bases). The CDR3 has 14 amino acids. The V end lost 0 bases, the J end lost 5 bases, and 10 bases lay between the germline ends. The germline V gene encodes CDR1 SNHLY and CDR2 FYNNEI. The DNA for the CDR3 is TGTGCCAGCAGTGAAGCTACAGGTTTTACTGAAGCTTTCTTT. It is translated as CASSEATGFTEAFF.

This clone was seen more than once but under ten times. The chain uses TRBV29-1 and TRBJ1-2; unclear D gene. Germline-derived CDR1 and CDR2 are SQVTM and ANQGSEA. Deletions cut 5 bases from V and 3 bases from J, with 13 bases between. The CDR3 consists of 13 residues. CDR3 loop: CSVSPGLDYGYTF. The CDR3 coding sequence is TGCAGCGTTTCCCCAGGCCTGGACTATGGCTACACCTTC.

The table lists this clone with a few counts. V and J are TRBV7-9 and TRBJ1-5; D is unclear. The CDR3 consists of 14 residues. Trimming cost V 5 bases and J 0 bases, with 8 bases left between them. CDR1 and CDR2 (germline): SEHNR, FQNEAQ (reference sequence). This chain's CDR3 is CASSELDSNQPQHF. The CDR3 nucleotides read TGTGCCAGCAGCGAGCTAGATAGCAATCAGCCCCAGCATTTT.

In its sample, this clone was seen a few times. The chain joins TRBV5-7 to TRBJ2-5, with TRBD1 identical over 8 bases. Being an ORF, TRBV5-7 has a function that is uncertain. There are 16 residues in the CDR3. V shed 1 base and J 4 bases; nucleotides not matched to a gene: 9. CDR3 loop: CASSLYRGAGIETQYF. Written as DNA, the CDR3 is TGTGCCAGCAGCTTGTACAGGGGGGCAGGTATAGAGACCCAGTACTTC.

V is TRBV4-3 and J is TRBJ1-2; 7 nucleotides align to TRBD1. The V gene's germline CDR1 is LGHNA and CDR2 YSLEER. V dropped 1 base and J dropped 4; count of bases not matched to a gene: 6. CDR3 size: 15 residues. CDR3 region: CASSQGQGGGYGYTF. CDR3 nucleotide sequence: TGCGCCAGCAGCCAAGGCCAAGGGGGCGGCTATGGCTACACCTTC.

In this sample, this clone turned up a few times. This CDR3 is CASSHFSGGPRGYTF. In nucleotides, the CDR3 is TGTGCCAGCAGCCATTTCTCGGGAGGGCCTCGGGGCTACACCTTC. The genes are TRBV11-2 and TRBJ1-2, with no clear D. The CDR3 is 15 residues long. V was shortened by 5 bases and J by 8 bases, with 21 bases between the two germline ends. CDR1 SGHAT and CDR2 FQNNGV come from the germline V gene.

This clone was picked up a small number of times. The chain recombines TRBV27 with TRBJ1-2, with 7 bases fitting TRBD1. Germline V gene data show CDR1 as MNHEY and CDR2 as SMNVEV (reference sequence). This CDR3 has 13 residues. The ends lost 6 bases at V and 2 bases at J; junction bases unmatched: 3. CDR3 amino acids: CASSPQGNYGYTF. The CDR3 nucleotides are TGTGCCAGCAGCCCACAGGGGAACTATGGCTACACCTTC.

The chain combines TRBV7-2 with TRBJ1-2; a possible D gene is TRBD1 (5 bases). Between the trimmed V and J ends, which lost 8 bases and 4 bases, there was a span of 17 bases. The CDR3 extends over 14 amino acids. Germline V gives CDR1 SGHTA, CDR2 FQGNSA. This CDR3 reads CASLQPTQVYGYTF. The CDR3 DNA reads as TGTGCCAGCCTTCAACCTACACAGGTCTATGGCTACACCTTC.

This chain links TRBV7-9 with TRBJ1-1; D might be TRBD1 (6 bases). Germline V gene data show CDR1 as SEHNR and CDR2 as FQNEAQ (reference sequence). The CDR3 length is 14 residues. V gave up 3 bases and J gave up 10 bases, with 18 bases separating them. The CDR3 here is CASSFDRGANRAFF. The CDR3 DNA reads as TGTGCCAGCAGCTTTGATCGGGGGGCAAATCGAGCTTTCTTT.

This sequence joins TRBV4-3 and TRBJ2-2, with unresolved D. The CDR3 is 13 amino acids. Germline assignment: CDR1 LGHNA and CDR2 YSLEER. Trimming took 4 bases from V and 7 from J, leaving 10 bases between them. CDR3 coding DNA: TGCGCCAGCAGCCTCTTACTTAGCGGGGAGCTGTTTTTT. It encodes CASSLLLSGELFF.

The chain has TRBV7-2 and TRBJ1-6, with 9 nucleotides matching TRBD1. Germline CDR1 reads SGHTA; CDR2 reads FQGNSA. With V trimmed by 5 bases and J by 10 bases, 9 bases remained unmatched. The CDR3 covers 15 residues. The CDR3, as DNA: TGTGCCAGCAGCATTTTGACAGGGGGTAGCTCACCCCTCCACTTT. This translates into CASSILTGGSSPLHF.

This chain uses TRBV18 with TRBJ1-4, with D possibly matching TRBD1 (6 bases). Trimming cost V 6 bases and J 7 bases, with 18 bases left between them. Germline V gene data show CDR1 as KGHSH and CDR2 as LQKENI. This CDR3 has 15 residues. This CDR3 reads CASSPQSGGPEKLFF. In nucleotides, the CDR3 is TGTGCCAGCTCCCCCCAGTCGGGGGGCCCTGAAAAACTGTTTTTT.

A note on this clone: The DNA is left out, because the CDR3 cannot be placed on it with certainty; the CDR3 is given as TCRdb lists it. The rearrangement joins TRBV19 to TRBJ1-5. The germline V gene has CDR1 LNHDA and CDR2 SQIVND (reference sequence). The CDR3 is made up of 18 amino acids, end residues included. The CDR3: CASTSDPSPVSGNQPQHF.

This clone was observed a handful of times. This chain links TRBV9 with TRBJ1-3; D is uncertain. The CDR3 sequence is 15 residues long. V dropped 4 bases and J dropped 0 bases, with 11 bases sitting between them. CDR1 is SGDLS, CDR2 YYNGEE, per germline. CDR3 amino acids: CASSPRETSGNTIYF. The CDR3 DNA reads TGTGCCAGCAGCCCCCGGGAAACCTCTGGAAACACCATATATTTT.

This clone was recorded a few times. The chain employs TRBV5-1 and TRBJ2-5; tentatively, D is TRBD2 (6 bases). The germline CDR1 and CDR2 sequences are SGHRS and YFSETQ. Trimming cost V 4 bases and J 4 bases, with 17 bases left between them. The CDR3 loop spans 15 amino acids. CDR3 in amino acids: CASSTRDSRGETQYF. In DNA, the CDR3 is TGCGCCAGCAGCACCCGGGACTCACGGGGAGAGACCCAGTACTTC.